This TCR beta chain was identified during a study of TIL therapy for anti-PD-1-resistant metastatic lung cancer. At the level of the study: A handful of tumors were EGFR-mutant and two were ALK-rearranged.

As to time point: pre-treatment sample, taken before nivolumab and TIL therapy. The immunoSEQ assay was v3. Only in-frame clones appear in the TCRdb table, and some are missing; sequencing was by immunoSEQ multiplex PCR. This table has tens of thousands of clones, 69% appearing once. The TCR comes from a person between 30 and 80 years old with non-small cell lung cancer. Sequences were derived from blood, sampled at baseline.

CDR3 sequence: CASSRSGGDSGANVLTF. CDR3 in DNA: TGTGCCAGCAGCCGCAGCGGGGGCGACTCTGGGGCCAACGTCCTGACTTTC. V gene TRBV11-2 combines with J gene TRBJ2-6; TRBD2 matches 8 bases. CDR3 size: 17 residues. V trimming: 5 bases; J trimming: 0 bases; junction bases outside the gene matches: 6. The V gene's germline CDR1 is SGHAT and CDR2 FQNNGV.